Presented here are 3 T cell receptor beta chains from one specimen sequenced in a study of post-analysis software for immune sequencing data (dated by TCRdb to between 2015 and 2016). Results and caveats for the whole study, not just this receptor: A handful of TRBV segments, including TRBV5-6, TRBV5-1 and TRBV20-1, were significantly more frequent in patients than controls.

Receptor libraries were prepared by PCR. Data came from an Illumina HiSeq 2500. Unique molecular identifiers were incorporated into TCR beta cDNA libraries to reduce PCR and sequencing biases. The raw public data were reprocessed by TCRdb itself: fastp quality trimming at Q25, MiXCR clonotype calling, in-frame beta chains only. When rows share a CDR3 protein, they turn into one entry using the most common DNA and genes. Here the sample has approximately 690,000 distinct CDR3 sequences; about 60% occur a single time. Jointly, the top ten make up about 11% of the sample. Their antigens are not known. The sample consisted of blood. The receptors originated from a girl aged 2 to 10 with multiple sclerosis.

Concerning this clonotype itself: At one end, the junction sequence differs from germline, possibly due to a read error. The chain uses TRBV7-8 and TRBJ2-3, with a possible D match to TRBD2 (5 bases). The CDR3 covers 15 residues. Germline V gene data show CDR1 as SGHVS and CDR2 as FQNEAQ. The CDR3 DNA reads TGTGCCAGCAGGTTACAGCGGACGAGCACAGATACGCGGTATTTT. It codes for CASRLQRTSTDTRYF.

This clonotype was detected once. The CDR3 nucleotides read TGTGCCAGCAGTTTACTCAGGGGGGGCCGGAGTGAGCAGTTCTTC. Protein sequence: CASSLLRGGRSEQFF. The V and J genes are TRBV28 and TRBJ2-1; perhaps D is TRBD1 or TRBD2 (7 bases each). CDR3 length: 15 residues. The germline V gene has CDR1 MDHEN and CDR2 SYDVKM. Trimming took off 2 bases at V and 9 bases at J, with 17 bases between the two ends.

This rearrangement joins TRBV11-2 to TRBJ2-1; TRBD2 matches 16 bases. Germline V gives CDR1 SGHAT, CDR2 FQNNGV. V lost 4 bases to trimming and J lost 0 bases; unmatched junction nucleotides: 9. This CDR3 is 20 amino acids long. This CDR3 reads CASSSTGTSGRVSSYNEQFF. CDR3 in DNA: TGTGCCAGCAGCTCCACCGGGACTAGCGGGAGGGTTAGCTCCTACAATGAGCAGTTCTTC.